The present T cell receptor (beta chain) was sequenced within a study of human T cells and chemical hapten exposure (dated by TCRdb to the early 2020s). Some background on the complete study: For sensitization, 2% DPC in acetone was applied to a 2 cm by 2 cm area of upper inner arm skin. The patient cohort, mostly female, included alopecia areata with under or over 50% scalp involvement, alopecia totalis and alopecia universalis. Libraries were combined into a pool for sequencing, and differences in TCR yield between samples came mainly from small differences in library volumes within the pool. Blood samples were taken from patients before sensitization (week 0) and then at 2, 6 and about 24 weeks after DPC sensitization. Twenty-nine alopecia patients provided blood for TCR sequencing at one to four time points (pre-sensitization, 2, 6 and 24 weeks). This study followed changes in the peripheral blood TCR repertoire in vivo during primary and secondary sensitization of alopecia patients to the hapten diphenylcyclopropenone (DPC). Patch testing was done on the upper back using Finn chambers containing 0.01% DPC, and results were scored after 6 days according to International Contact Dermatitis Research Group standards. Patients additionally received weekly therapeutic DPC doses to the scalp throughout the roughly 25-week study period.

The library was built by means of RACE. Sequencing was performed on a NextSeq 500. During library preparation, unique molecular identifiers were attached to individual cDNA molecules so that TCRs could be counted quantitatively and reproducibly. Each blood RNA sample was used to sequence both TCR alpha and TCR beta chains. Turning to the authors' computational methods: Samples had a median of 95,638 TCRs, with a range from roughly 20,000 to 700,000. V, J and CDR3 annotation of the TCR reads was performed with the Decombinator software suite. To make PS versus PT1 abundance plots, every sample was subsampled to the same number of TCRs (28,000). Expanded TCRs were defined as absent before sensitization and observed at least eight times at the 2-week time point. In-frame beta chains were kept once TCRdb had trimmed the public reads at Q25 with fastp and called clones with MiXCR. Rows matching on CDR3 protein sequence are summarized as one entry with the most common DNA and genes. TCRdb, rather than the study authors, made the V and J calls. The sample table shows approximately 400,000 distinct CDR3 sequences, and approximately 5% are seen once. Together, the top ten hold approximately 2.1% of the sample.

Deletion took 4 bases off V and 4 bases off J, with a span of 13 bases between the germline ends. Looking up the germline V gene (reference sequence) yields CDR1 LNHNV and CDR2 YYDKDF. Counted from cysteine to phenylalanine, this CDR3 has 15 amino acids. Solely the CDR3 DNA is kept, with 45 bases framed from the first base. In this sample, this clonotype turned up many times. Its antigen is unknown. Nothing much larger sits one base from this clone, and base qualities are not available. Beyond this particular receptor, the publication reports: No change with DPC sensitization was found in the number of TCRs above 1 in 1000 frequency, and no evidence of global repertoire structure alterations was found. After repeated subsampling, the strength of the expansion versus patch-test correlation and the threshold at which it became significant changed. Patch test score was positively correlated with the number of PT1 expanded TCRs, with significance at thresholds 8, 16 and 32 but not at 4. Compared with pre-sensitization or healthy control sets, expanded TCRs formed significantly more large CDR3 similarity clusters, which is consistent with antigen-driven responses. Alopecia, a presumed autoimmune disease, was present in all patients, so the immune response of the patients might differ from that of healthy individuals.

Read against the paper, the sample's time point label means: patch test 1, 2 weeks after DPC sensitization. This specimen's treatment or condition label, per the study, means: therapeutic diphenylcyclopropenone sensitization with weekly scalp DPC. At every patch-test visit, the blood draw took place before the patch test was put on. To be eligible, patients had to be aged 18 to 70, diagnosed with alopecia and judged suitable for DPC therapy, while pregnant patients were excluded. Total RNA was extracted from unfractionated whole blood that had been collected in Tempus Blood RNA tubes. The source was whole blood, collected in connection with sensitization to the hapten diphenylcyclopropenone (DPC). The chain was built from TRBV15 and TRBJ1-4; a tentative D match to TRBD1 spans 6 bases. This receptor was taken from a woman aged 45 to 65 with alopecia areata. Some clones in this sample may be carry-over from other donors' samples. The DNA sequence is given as TGTGCCACCAGCAAATACAGGGAGCTTAATGAAAAACTGTTTTTT. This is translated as CATSKYRELNEKLFF.